This TCR beta chain was profiled in a study of CD8 T cells in Susac syndrome (dated by TCRdb to between 2018 and 2020). Some background on the complete study: Of the Susac syndrome patients who were sequenced, eight were in clinical remission while more than five had clinically active disease. At blood withdrawal, Susac syndrome patients were either therapy-naive, taking corticosteroids (in some cases with IVIg as well), or taking IVIg alone. Clonality of the CD8+ T cell repertoire was compared between about a dozen healthy donors, about 14 Susac syndrome patients and about 15 multiple sclerosis patients. Whether CD8+ T cell activation and differentiation in Susac syndrome was antigen driven was tested using repertoire sequencing.

V lost 1 base and J lost 5 bases; the stretch between them is 9 bases long. From the cysteine through the phenylalanine, the CDR3 covers 14 amino acids. This entry keeps only the CDR3 DNA: 42 bases, framed from base 1. The germline V gene yields MGHRA for CDR1 and YSYEKL for CDR2. Peripheral blood CD8+ and CD4+ T cells from healthy donors, Susac syndrome patients and multiple sclerosis patients were profiled by high-throughput TCR beta sequencing. The Susac syndrome patients fulfilled recently defined diagnostic criteria for either definite or probable disease. CD8+ TEMRA cells were enriched by FACS, while bulk CD8+ and CD4+ T cells were purified by magnetic negative isolation. Blood was collected in EDTA tubes and processed within 24 hours, with PBMCs isolated through density gradient centrifugation. PBMCs intended for TCR sequencing were cryopreserved in liquid nitrogen and were subsequently thawed in a 37 degrees C water bath. The sorted or isolated CD4+, CD8+ and CD8+ TEMRA cells had a purity of 90% or higher.

RNA was extracted with the RNeasy kit and 0.5 to 1 ug was reverse transcribed using random hexamers. The immunoSEQ multiplex PCR assay, covering 54 Vbeta and 13 Jbeta segments, was used to amplify TCR beta CDR3 regions. PCR amplification bias was corrected using a synthetic template baseline for primer optimization and computational correction. The original methods were these. Reads were annotated to V, D and J genes according to IMGT and were analyzed with immunoSEQ Analyzer, with only productive sequences retained. Clonality was computed as one minus Shannon entropy normalized by log2 of the number of productive unique sequences. For each patient and control, public and private clones were evaluated within the 100 most prevalent clones. A clone was defined as Susac-specific if it was absent from the healthy and MS cohorts, from 1052 published viral clones and from other ImmuneACCESS disease sequences. TCRdb took the public reads, trimmed them with fastp at Q25, ran MiXCR for clone calling and kept in-frame beta chains. CDR3 protein duplicates are merged, each entry listing the most common genes and DNA. TCRdb, rather than the study authors, made the V and J calls. The sample table records 95,000 to 150,000 distinct CDR3 sequences; 90% to 95% of these occur just once. The top ten clones comprise about 0.28% of the sample.

The study at large found these results: Clonal expansion was observed in Susac syndrome CD8+ repertoires, with the highest expansion in CD8+ TEMRA cells and greater expansion in clinically active than in remitting patients. The number of individuals in the TCR sequencing and HLA analysis was recognized as being relatively small. Looking at Susac-specific public clones, the researchers identified under 20 in the total CD8+ repertoire and roughly 5 in the CD8+ TEMRA repertoire.

Note on this clonotype: Its antigen remains unidentified. Per-nucleotide qualities are absent, and no much larger clonotype sits a single base away.

The sequence is built from TRBV4-1 and TRBJ1-5, with no confidently assigned D gene. The sample consisted of CD8+ T cells from PBMCs. The sequence derives from a human donor with Susac syndrome. The CDR3 protein: CASSQVEGYQPQHF. The nucleotide sequence is given as TGCGCCAGCAGCCAAGTAGAGGGTTATCAGCCCCAGCATTTT.